This TCR beta chain was profiled in a study of shared clonotypes between healthy human individuals. Looking at the study overall: Donors, aged 18 to 49, were a couple of women and a few men. Study outcomes and limitations: A limitation of the genetic and exposure-history diversity represented arose from few donors.

Original methodology: ImmunoSEQ only sent back junction sequences with no quality scores, so filtering was done differently. Using immunoSEQ multiplex PCR, the repertoire was profiled, and TCRdb retains in-frame clones only, with some absent. The V and J calls and clone size are taken from that table; D and trimming were inferred from the DNA. The sample holds 1.5 million to 2.5 million clones; just under 95% are singletons and the top ten take approximately 1.2%. As regards this clone: Its antigen is unidentified.

V lost 4 bases and J lost 6; bases outside the gene matches: 6. The CDR3 runs 14 residues. The germline V gene encodes CDR1 ENHRY and CDR2 SYGVKD. Naive CD8 cells were CD45RO-negative, positively selected for CCR7, excluding terminally differentiated effector memory CD45RA+ cells. Healthy and HIV-negative, the adult donors had no recent acute infections or vaccinations. The specimen sequenced was naive CD8+ T cells sorted from blood. This chain joins TRBV10-3 and TRBJ2-3, with 8 bases identical to TRBD2. The sequence was obtained from a man aged 18 to 30 in good health. The CDR3 sequence is CAISASGSADTQYF. The CDR3 DNA is TGTGCCATCAGTGCGAGCGGGAGTGCGGATACGCAGTATTTT.